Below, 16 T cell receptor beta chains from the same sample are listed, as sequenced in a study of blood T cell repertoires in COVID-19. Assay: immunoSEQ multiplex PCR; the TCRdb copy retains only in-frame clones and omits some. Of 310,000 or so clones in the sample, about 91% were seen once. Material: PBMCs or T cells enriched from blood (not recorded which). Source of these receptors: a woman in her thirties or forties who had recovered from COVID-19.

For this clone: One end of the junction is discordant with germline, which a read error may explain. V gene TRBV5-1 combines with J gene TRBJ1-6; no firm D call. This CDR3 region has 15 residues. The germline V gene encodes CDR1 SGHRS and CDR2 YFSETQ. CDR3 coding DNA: TGCGCCAGCACCTTGGGCCGAGCTTTCAATTCACCCCTCCACTTT. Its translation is CASTLGRAFNSPLHF.

The CDR3 spells CASSQTLAGGYNEQFF. In DNA, the CDR3 is TGTGCCAGCAGTCAAACCCTAGCGGGGGGATACAATGAGCAGTTCTTC. J is TRBJ2-1 and V is TRBV7-2; TRBD2 matches 11 bases. CDR1 and CDR2 from the germline V gene are SGHTA and FQGNSA. The CDR3 extends over 16 amino acids. V was pared by 6 bases and J by 4 bases, with 8 bases of the junction left unmatched.

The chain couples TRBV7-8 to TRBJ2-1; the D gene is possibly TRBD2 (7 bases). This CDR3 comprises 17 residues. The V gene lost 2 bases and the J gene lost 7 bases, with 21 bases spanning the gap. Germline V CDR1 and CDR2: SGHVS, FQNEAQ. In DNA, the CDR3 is TGTGCCAGCAGCTTATATGTGAATGTAGGGGGGGCGAATGAGCAGTTCTTC. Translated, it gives CASSLYVNVGGANEQFF.

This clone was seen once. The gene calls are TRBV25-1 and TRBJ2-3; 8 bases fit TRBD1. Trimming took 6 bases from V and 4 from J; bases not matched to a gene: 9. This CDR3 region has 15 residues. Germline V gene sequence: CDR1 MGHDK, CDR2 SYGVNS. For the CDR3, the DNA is TGTGCCAGCAGCTTCCAGGGGGCAGTTGCAGATACGCAGTATTTT. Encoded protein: CASSFQGAVADTQYF.

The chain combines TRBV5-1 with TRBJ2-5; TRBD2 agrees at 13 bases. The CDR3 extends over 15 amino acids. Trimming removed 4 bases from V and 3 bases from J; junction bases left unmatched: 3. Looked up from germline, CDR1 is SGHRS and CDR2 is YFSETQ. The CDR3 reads CASSPGTSGEETQYF. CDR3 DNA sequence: TGCGCCAGCAGCCCCGGGACTAGCGGGGAAGAGACCCAGTACTTC.

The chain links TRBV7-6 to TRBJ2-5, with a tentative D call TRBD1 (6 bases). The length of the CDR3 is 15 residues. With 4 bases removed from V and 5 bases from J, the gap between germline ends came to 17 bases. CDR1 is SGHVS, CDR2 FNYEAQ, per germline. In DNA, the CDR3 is TGTGCCAGCAGCTCCCAACAGGGTCCGGGGGAGACCCAGTACTTC. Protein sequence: CASSSQQGPGETQYF. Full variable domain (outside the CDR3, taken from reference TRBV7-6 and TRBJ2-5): GAGVSQSPRYKVTKRGQDVALRCDPISGHVSLYWYRQALGQGPEFLTYFNYEAQQDKSGLPNDRFSAERPEGSISTLTIQRTEQRDSAMYRCASSSQQGPGETQYFGPGTRLLVL.

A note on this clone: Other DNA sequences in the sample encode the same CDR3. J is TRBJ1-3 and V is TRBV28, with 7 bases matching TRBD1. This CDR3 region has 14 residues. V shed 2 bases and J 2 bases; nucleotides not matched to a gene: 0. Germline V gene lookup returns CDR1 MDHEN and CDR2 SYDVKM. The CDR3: CASSLTGAGNTIYF. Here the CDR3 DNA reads TGTGCCAGCAGTTTAACAGGGGCTGGAAACACCATATATTTT. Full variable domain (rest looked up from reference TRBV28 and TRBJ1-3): DVKVTQSSRYLVKRTGEKVFLECVQDMDHENMFWYRQDPGLGLRLIYFSYDVKMKEKGDIPEGYSVSREKKERFSLILESASTNQTSMYLCASSLTGAGNTIYFGEGSWLTVV.

CDR3 nucleotides: TGCGCCAGCAGCCAAGACCTACGATTTGGGTCTAGCGGGAGGACTCACCAAGAGACCCAGTACTTC. Translating gives CASSQDLRFGSSGRTHQETQYF. The V call is TRBV4-3, the J call TRBJ2-5, with 11 bases matching TRBD2. CDR1 is LGHNA and CDR2 is YSLEER in the germline V gene. The CDR3 is 22 residues long. V dropped 0 bases and J dropped 0; count of bases not matched to a gene: 18.

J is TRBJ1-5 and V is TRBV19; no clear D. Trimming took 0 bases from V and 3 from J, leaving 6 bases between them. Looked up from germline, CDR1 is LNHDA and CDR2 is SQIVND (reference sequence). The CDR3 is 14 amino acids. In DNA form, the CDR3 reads TGTGCCAGTAGTATAGACGGTTTCAATCAGCCCCAGCATTTT. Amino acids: CASSIDGFNQPQHF.

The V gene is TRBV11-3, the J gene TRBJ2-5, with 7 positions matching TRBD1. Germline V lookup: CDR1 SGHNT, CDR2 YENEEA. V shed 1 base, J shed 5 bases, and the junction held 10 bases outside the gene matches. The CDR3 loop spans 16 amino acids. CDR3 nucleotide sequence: TGTGCCAGCAGCTTAGGAATGACAGGGCTCTGGGAGACCCAGTACTTC. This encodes CASSLGMTGLWETQYF.

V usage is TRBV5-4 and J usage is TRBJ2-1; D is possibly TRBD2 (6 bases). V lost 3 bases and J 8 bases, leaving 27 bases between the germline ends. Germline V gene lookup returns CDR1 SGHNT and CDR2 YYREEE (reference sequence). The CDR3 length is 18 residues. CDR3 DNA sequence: TGTGCCAGCAGCTCCGCTCCGACTAGATCCTGGGCAATCGATGAGCAGTTCTTC. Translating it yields CASSSAPTRSWAIDEQFF.

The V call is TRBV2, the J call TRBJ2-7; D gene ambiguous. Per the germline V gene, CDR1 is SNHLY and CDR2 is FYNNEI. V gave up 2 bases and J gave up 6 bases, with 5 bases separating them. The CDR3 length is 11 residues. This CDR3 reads CASSERAEQYF. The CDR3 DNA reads TGTGCCAGCAGTGAACGAGCCGAGCAGTACTTC.

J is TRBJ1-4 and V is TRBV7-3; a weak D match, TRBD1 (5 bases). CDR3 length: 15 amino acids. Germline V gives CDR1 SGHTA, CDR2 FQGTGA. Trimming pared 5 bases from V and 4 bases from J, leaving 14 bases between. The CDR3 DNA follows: TGTGCCAGCAGCCCCCAGGGCTACTTTAATGAAAAACTGTTTTTT. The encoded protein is CASSPQGYFNEKLFF.

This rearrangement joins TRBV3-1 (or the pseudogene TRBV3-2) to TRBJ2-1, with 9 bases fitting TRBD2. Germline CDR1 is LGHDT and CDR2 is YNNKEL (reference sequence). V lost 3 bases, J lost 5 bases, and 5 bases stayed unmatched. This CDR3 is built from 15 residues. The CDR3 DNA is TGTGCCAGCAGCCAGATGGGACTAGCCGACAATGAGCAGTTCTTC. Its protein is CASSQMGLADNEQFF.

CDR3 sequence reads: CASSLVGGEQYF. CDR3 bases: TGTGCCAGCAGCTTAGTCGGGGGCGAGCAGTACTTC. V gene TRBV11-1 combines with J gene TRBJ2-7; possibly TRBD2 for D (6 bases). The CDR3 spans 12 residues. Germline values: CDR1 SGHAT, CDR2 FQDESV (reference sequence). The V end lost 1 base, the J end lost 6 bases, and 7 bases lay between the germline ends.

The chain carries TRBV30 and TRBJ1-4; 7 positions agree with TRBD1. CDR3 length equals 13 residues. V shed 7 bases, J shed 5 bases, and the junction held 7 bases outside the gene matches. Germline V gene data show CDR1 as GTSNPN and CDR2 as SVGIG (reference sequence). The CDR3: CAFDRVGNEKLFF. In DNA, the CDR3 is TGTGCCTTCGACAGGGTTGGGAATGAAAAACTGTTTTTT.